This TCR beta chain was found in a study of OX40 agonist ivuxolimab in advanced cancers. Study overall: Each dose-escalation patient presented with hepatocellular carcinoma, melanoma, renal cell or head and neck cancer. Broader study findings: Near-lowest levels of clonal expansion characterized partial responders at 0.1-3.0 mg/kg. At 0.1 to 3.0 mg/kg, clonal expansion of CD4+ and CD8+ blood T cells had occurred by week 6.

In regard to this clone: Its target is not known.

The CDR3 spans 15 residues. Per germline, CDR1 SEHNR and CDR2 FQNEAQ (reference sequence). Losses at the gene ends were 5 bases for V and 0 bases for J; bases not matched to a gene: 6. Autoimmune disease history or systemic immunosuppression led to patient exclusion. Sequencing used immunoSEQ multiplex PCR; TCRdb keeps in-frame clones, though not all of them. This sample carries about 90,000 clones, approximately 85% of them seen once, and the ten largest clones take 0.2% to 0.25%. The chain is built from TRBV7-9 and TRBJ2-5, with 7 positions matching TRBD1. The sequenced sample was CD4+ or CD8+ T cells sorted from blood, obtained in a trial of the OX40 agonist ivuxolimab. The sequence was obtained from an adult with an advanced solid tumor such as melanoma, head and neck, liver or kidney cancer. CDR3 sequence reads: CASSKSQGDQETQYF. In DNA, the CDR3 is TGTGCCAGCAGCAAATCCCAGGGGGACCAAGAGACCCAGTACTTC.